A selection of T cell receptor beta chains follows, all from one sample in a study of control samples from healthy donors and cancer patients. Some clones are missing from TCRdb's copy, which holds only in-frame ones; the method was immunoSEQ multiplex PCR. The data show roughly 130,000 clones, 70% to 90% seen once. The source material was blood. These receptors were obtained from a man aged 50-60 years in good health. CDR3s include the opening cysteine and the closing phenylalanine or tryptophan. A D gene is named only where the DNA matches it firmly. Size tells how often a clone was seen (once, few, many) or the class of an expanded clone, and some rows leave it out.

- TRBJ1-1 TRBD1 TRBV29-1 14 TGCAGCGTACGACAGGGGGTGATGGCCACTGAAGCTTTCTTT CSVRQGVMATEAFF
once TRBJ2-5 - TRBV18 15 TGTGCCAGCTCACCACGATCACCGGGGCAAGAGACCCAGTACTTC CASSPRSPGQETQYF
- TRBJ2-1 TRBD2 TRBV28 18 TGTGCCAGCATCTCGGGACTAGCGAATATGATAGGGTACAATGAGCAGTTCTTC CASISGLANMIGYNEQFF
- TRBJ2-2 TRBD1 TRBV18 15 TGTGCCAGCTCCGTTCAGGGGGCGCGAGGCGGGGAGCTGTTTTTT CASSVQGARGGELFF
- TRBJ2-1 - TRBV18 16 TGTGCCAGCTCACCAGCCTATGGTGGCATGTACAATGAGCAGTTCTTC CASSPAYGGMYNEQFF
- TRBJ1-1 - TRBV30 16 TGTGCCTGGAGTCATGGGGGAATGACTATGAACACTGAAGCTTTCTTT CAWSHGGMTMNTEAFF
- TRBJ2-5 TRBD2 TRBV6-6 16 TGTGCCAGCAGTTACGGTACTAGCGGGGGCCAAGAGACCCAGTACTTC CASSYGTSGGQETQYF
- TRBJ2-6 - TRBV7-9 15 TGTGCCAGCAACGAACGGGTCGCGGGGGCCAACGTCCTGACTTTC CASNERVAGANVLTF
- TRBJ2-3 TRBD2 TRBV5-1 16 TGCGCCAGCAGCCCGCGGGGGGGGAGTAGCACAGATACGCAGTATTTT CASSPRGGSSTDTQYF
- TRBJ2-7 TRBD2 TRBV27 16 TGTGCCAGCAGTTTCACCGGGGGGTCTCATGACTACGAGCAGTACTTC CASSFTGGSHDYEQYF
- TRBJ2-5 - TRBV7-2 14 TGTGCCAGCAGCCGGGGAGATAACAAAGAGACCCAGTACTTC CASSRGDNKETQYF
- TRBJ1-4 - TRBV18 18 TGTGCCAGCTCACCTCGATCATGGACACCGGCAACTAATGAAAAACTGTTTTTT CASSPRSWTPATNEKLFF
- TRBJ1-4 - TRBV28 16 TGTGCCAGCAGTTTGAGGCTGAGCAAGGGTAATGAAAAACTGTTTTTT CASSLRLSKGNEKLFF
- TRBJ2-3 - TRBV5-6 13 TGTGCCAGCAGCTTGGGGAGGGGAGATACGCAGTATTTT CASSLGRGDTQYF
- TRBJ2-7 TRBD2 TRBV5-4 15 TGTGCCAGCAGCTTCACCGGGACTAGCGGCTACGAGCAGTACTTC CASSFTGTSGYEQYF
- TRBJ2-6 TRBD1 TRBV19 16 TGTGCCAGCTTAGACAGGGGATCGACTGGGGCCAACGTCCTGACTTTC CASLDRGSTGANVLTF